Listed below are T cell receptor beta chains from one sample, sequenced in a study of blood T cell repertoires in COVID-19. This table comes from immunoSEQ multiplex PCR, and its TCRdb copy is limited to in-frame clones, with some not included. The sample holds roughly 290,000 clones, nearly 90% seen once. What was sequenced was PBMCs or T cells enriched from blood (not recorded which). The receptors here all came from a woman aged 18-30 years with acute COVID-19. Each CDR3 is given with its conserved first and last residue. D genes are given only for firm matches. Clone sizes are given selectively: once, few, many, or a class where the clone is expanded.

cdr3_aa	cdr3_nt	clone_size	j_call	v_call	d_call
CASSRGTRGEKLFF	TGTGCCAGCAGCCGCGGGACCCGCGGGGAAAAACTGTTTTTT	-	TRBJ1-4	TRBV14	-
CASRTDDRVYTEAFF	TGTGCCAGCAGAACCGACGACAGGGTCTACACTGAAGCTTTCTTT	-	TRBJ1-1	TRBV6-5	TRBD1
CASSSIRSNTGELFF	TGTGCCAGCAGCTCGATTCGGTCGAACACCGGGGAGCTGTTTTTT	-	TRBJ2-2	TRBV9	-
CASSQDPHRGYNEQFF	TGTGCCAGCAGCCAAGATCCCCACAGGGGATACAATGAGCAGTTCTTC	-	TRBJ2-1	TRBV3-1/TRBV3-2	TRBD1
CASSQDRTGAREQFF	TGCGCCAGCAGCCAAGATCGTACGGGAGCGCGGGAGCAGTTCTTC	-	TRBJ2-1	TRBV4-1	-
CASSRDRGRSFSYEQYF	TGTGCCAGCAGTCGGGACAGGGGGCGTTCCTTCTCCTACGAGCAGTACTTC	-	TRBJ2-7	TRBV27	TRBD1
CASSLAGSFFNEQFF	TGTGCCAGCAGCTTAGCGGGAAGTTTTTTCAATGAGCAGTTCTTC	-	TRBJ2-1	TRBV27	TRBD2
CASSPETGRVSEAFF	TGCGCCAGCAGCCCGGAGACAGGGAGAGTTTCTGAAGCTTTCTTT	-	TRBJ1-1	TRBV5-1	TRBD1
CASSLDPSAAYNEQFF	TGTGCCAGCAGCCTGGACCCTAGCGCAGCCTACAATGAGCAGTTCTTC	-	TRBJ2-1	TRBV7-2	-
CASSLVGRETQYF	TGTGCCAGCAGTTTAGTGGGGAGAGAGACCCAGTACTTC	-	TRBJ2-5	TRBV12-3/TRBV12-4	-
CASSLTTRTDTQYF	TGTGCCAGCAGCTTAACAACCAGGACAGATACGCAGTATTTT	-	TRBJ2-3	TRBV7-8	-
CASSLSPGNTGELFF	TGCGCCAGCAGCTTGTCGCCAGGGAACACCGGGGAGCTGTTTTTT	-	TRBJ2-2	TRBV5-1	-
CASSAQGATDTQYF	TGTGCCAGCAGCGCCCAGGGGGCCACAGATACGCAGTATTTT	-	TRBJ2-3	TRBV9	TRBD1
CASSETLTSNQPQHF	TGTGCCAGCAGTGAAACTCTAACTAGCAATCAGCCCCAGCATTTT	-	TRBJ1-5	TRBV6-1	-
CASKVSGGSIAEAFF	TGTGCCAGCAAGGTTTCCGGGGGTTCGATTGCTGAAGCTTTCTTT	-	TRBJ1-1	TRBV2	-
CASSLYGGSTDTQYF	TGTGCCAGCAGCTTGTACGGGGGAAGCACAGATACGCAGTATTTT	-	TRBJ2-3	TRBV7-2	-
CASSERDYYNEQFF	TGTGCCAGCAGTGAAAGGGACTACTACAATGAGCAGTTCTTC	few	TRBJ2-1	TRBV6-1	TRBD2
CAWGQGWAYNSPLHF	TGTGCCTGGGGACAGGGATGGGCCTATAATTCACCCCTCCACTTT	-	TRBJ1-6	TRBV30	TRBD1
CSAYLWGGNTEAFF	TGCAGCGCATATCTTTGGGGCGGGAACACTGAAGCTTTCTTT	-	TRBJ1-1	TRBV29-1	-
CASSEWTSGRGKQFF	TGTGCCAGCAGTGAATGGACTAGCGGGAGGGGGAAGCAGTTCTTC	-	TRBJ2-1	TRBV2	TRBD2
CASRAAYSNQPQHF	TGTGCCAGCAGGGCCGCTTATAGCAATCAGCCCCAGCATTTT	-	TRBJ1-5	TRBV2	-
CASSYNRGRTNSPLHF	TGTGCCAGCAGTTACAACAGGGGCCGGACAAATTCACCCCTCCACTTT	-	TRBJ1-6	TRBV6-5	TRBD1
CASSISLGTGRGETQYF	TGTGCCAGTAGTATCTCTCTTGGGACAGGGCGAGGAGAGACCCAGTACTTC	-	TRBJ2-5	TRBV19	TRBD1
CASSQGTSLYNEQFF	TGCGCCAGCAGCCAAGGGACTAGTTTGTACAATGAGCAGTTCTTC	-	TRBJ2-1	TRBV4-3	TRBD2
CATGGAGNEQFF	TGTGCCACCGGGGGGGCTGGTAATGAGCAGTTCTTC	once	TRBJ2-1	TRBV15	-
CASSEYRAGANVLTF	TGTGCCAGCAGTGAATATCGGGCTGGGGCCAACGTCCTGACTTTC	-	TRBJ2-6	TRBV25-1	-
CASSLDWTSGRADTQYF	TGTGCCAGCAGCTTAGACTGGACTAGCGGGAGGGCGGATACGCAGTATTTT	-	TRBJ2-3	TRBV7-9	TRBD2
CASSLGQFINEQFF	TGTGCCAGCAGCTTAGGACAGTTCATCAATGAGCAGTTCTTC	-	TRBJ2-1	TRBV7-6	-
CASRNPGQQLHTEAFF	TGCGCCAGCAGGAACCCGGGACAGCAACTGCACACTGAAGCTTTCTTT	-	TRBJ1-1	TRBV10-2	TRBD1
CASSQVTGFNEQFF	TGCGCCAGCAGCCAAGTGACAGGGTTCAATGAGCAGTTCTTC	-	TRBJ2-1	TRBV4-3	TRBD1
CASSFSSGRTYNEQFF	TGTGCCAGCAGCTTTAGCAGCGGGAGAACCTACAATGAGCAGTTCTTC	-	TRBJ2-1	TRBV11-2	TRBD2
CASSLAGPLDEQFF	TGTGCCAGCAGCTTAGCGGGTCCGCTGGATGAGCAGTTCTTC	-	TRBJ2-1	TRBV11-3	-
CASSPIHRDSPLHF	TGTGCCAGCAGCCCAATACACCGGGATTCACCCCTCCACTTT	once	TRBJ1-6	TRBV28	-
CASSTGQGALYEQYF	TGTGCCAGCAGTACCGGACAGGGAGCCCTTTACGAGCAGTACTTC	-	TRBJ2-7	TRBV7-6	TRBD1
CASSIYAGEQFF	TGTGCCAGTAGTATCTATGCGGGGGAGCAGTTCTTC	-	TRBJ2-1	TRBV19	-